This T cell receptor (beta chain) was identified in a study of Ad26.COV2.S vaccination and SARS-CoV-2 variants. Overall study: In the COV1001 trial, the donor was in the Ad26.COV2.S arm. Ad26.COV2.S was injected intramuscularly once or twice, 56 days apart.

Findings of the study overall: It was found that vaccine and placebo recipients had similar non-spike TCR breadth.

This clone is a singleton in its sample. Its specificity is not known. The assay was immunoSEQ multiplex PCR, and TCRdb's table has in-frame clones only and misses some. The data contain a few hundred thousand clones, 70% to 90% of them singletons. Described treatment: 19 received Ad26.COV2.S at low or high dose, single or two shots; about 5 received placebo; per-sample allocation not given. All samples were drawn on day 63, counting from the first vaccine or placebo injection. Trimming stripped 2 bases from V and 0 bases from J, with 10 bases between. The CDR3 covers 15 residues. Per the germline V gene, CDR1 is MNHEY and CDR2 is SVGAGI.

This rearrangement joins TRBV6-5 to TRBJ1-2, with unresolved D. The sequence came from a person aged 18-65 years who received the Ad26.COV2.S COVID-19 vaccine or a placebo. The sample in question was peripheral blood, obtained in a trial of Ad26.COV2.S vaccine versus placebo. The CDR3 DNA follows: TGTGCCAGCAGTTACAGCGTGGAGTCTAACTATGGCTACACCTTC. Its protein is CASSYSVESNYGYTF.